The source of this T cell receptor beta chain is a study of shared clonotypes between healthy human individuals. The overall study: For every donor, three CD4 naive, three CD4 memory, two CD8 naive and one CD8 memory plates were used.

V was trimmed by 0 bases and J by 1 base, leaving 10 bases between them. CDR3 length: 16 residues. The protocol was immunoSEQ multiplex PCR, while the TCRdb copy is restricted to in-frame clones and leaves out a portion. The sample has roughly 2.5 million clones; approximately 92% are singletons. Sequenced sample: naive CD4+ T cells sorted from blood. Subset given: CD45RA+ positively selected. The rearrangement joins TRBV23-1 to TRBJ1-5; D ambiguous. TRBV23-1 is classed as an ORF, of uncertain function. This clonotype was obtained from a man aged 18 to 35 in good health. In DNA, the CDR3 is TGCGCCAGCAGTCAATCATACCAAGACAGCAATCAGCCCCAGCATTTT. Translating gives CASSQSYQDSNQPQHF.